This T cell receptor (beta chain) was sequenced during a study of cytomegalovirus exposure and HLA in healthy donors. Study context: Early on, a data release was issued that held about 85 million unique TCRs from HLA-typed donors.

The donors (healthy individuals) were bone marrow donors. This clone has a single count. PCR amplification relied on 60 Vbeta primers (plus 13 Jbeta primers). TCRdb's copy holds only in-frame clones and misses some; the assay was immunoSEQ multiplex PCR. The sample holds more than 150,000 clones; approximately 86% are singletons and the top ten take under 8%. Trimming stripped 2 bases from V and 8 bases from J, with 7 bases between. CDR1 is SGHNT, CDR2 YYREEE, per germline (reference sequence). This CDR3 is 11 amino acids long. Sequencing used PBMCs. This chain connects TRBV5-4 to TRBJ1-2; unclear D gene. The receptor's source is a woman between 50 and 59 years old in good health and CMV-seropositive. The CDR3 sequence is CASSFGLGYTF. CDR3 nucleotides: TGTGCCAGCAGCTTCGGGTTAGGCTACACCTTC.